Each of the 29 T cell receptor beta chains below was sequenced from the same sample in a study of blood T cell repertoires in COVID-19. The assay was immunoSEQ multiplex PCR, and TCRdb's table has in-frame clones only and misses some. The sample carries 140,000 or so clones, over 80% recorded once. Sequencing was performed on peripheral blood. All receptors derive from a man aged 25 to 40 with COVID-19, enrolled during active disease.

This chain uses TRBV10-3 with TRBJ2-7; 9 nucleotides match TRBD1. CDR1 is ENHRY and CDR2 is SYGVKD in the germline V gene. The CDR3 covers 12 residues. Losses at the gene ends were 8 bases for V and 3 bases for J; bases not matched to a gene: 2. CDR3 nucleotides: TGTGCCATCGGACAGGGGATCTACGAGCAGTACTTC. This gives the protein CAIGQGIYEQYF.

The chain links TRBV2 to TRBJ1-1; D perhaps matches TRBD1 (6 bases). The CDR3 has 17 residues. Germline loops: CDR1 SNHLY, CDR2 FYNNEI. The V gene lost 8 bases and the J gene lost 4 bases, with 26 bases spanning the gap. This CDR3 is CASRRGAQRYVSTEAFF. The DNA for the CDR3 is TGTGCCAGCCGGCGGGGGGCCCAACGATACGTATCCACTGAAGCTTTCTTT. The full variable domain, completed using reference TRBV2 and TRBJ1-1, is EPEVTQTPSHQVTQMGQEVILRCVPISNHLYFYWYRQILGQKVEFLVSFYNNEISEKSEIFDDQFSVERPDGSNFTLKIRSTKLEDSAMYFCASRRGAQRYVSTEAFFGQGTRLTVV.

The chain uses TRBV10-1 and TRBJ2-3; possibly TRBD1 for D (6 bases). Trimming shortened V by 5 bases and J by 4 bases, and 7 bases separated the two germline ends. Germline V gene sequence: CDR1 WNHNN, CDR2 SYGVQD (reference sequence). The CDR3 spans 12 residues. DNA for the CDR3: TGCGCCAGCAGTCGGACAGCAGATACGCAGTATTTT. The encoded protein is CASSRTADTQYF.

The rearrangement links TRBV2 to TRBJ2-1, with 10 bases lining up with TRBD2. Looked up from germline, CDR1 is SNHLY and CDR2 is FYNNEI. The CDR3 runs 15 residues. Germline trimming cut 6 bases from V and 2 bases from J; bases unmatched to any gene: 4. For the CDR3, the DNA is TGTGCCAGCAGGGCTACTAGCGGGGCCTACAATGAGCAGTTCTTC. This codes for CASRATSGAYNEQFF.

The chain couples TRBV2 to TRBJ2-2; D may be TRBD1 (6 bases). Between the trimmed V and J ends, which lost 0 bases and 5 bases, there was a span of 10 bases. CDR1 is SNHLY and CDR2 is FYNNEI in the germline V gene. The CDR3 spans 15 residues. CDR3 nucleotide sequence: TGTGCCAGCAGTGAAGCAACAGGGTATACCGGGGAGCTGTTTTTT. Protein: CASSEATGYTGELFF.

The gene calls are TRBV27 and TRBJ1-1; 7 bases agree with TRBD1. There are 12 residues in the CDR3. In germline, CDR1 is MNHEY, CDR2 SMNVEV (reference sequence). With 7 bases clipped from V and 4 bases from J, the junction kept 3 bases outside the gene matches. The CDR3 protein is CASTGGTTEAFF. The CDR3 bases are TGTGCCAGCACAGGGGGGACCACTGAAGCTTTCTTT.

This clone was picked up one time. The chain recombines TRBV10-3 with TRBJ1-5, with 8 bases lining up with TRBD1. V was clipped by 4 bases and J by 6 bases; unmatched bases: 14. This CDR3 spans 17 amino acids. CDR1 is ENHRY, CDR2 SYGVKD, per germline. CDR3 sequence reads: CAISGPPTGTGSQPQHF. CDR3 nucleotides: TGTGCCATCAGTGGACCCCCAACAGGGACAGGAAGTCAGCCCCAGCATTTT.

The chain employs TRBV19 and TRBJ1-5; weak D call: TRBD1 (6 bases). This CDR3 has 15 amino acids. Trimming left V 6 bases short and J 0 bases short, with 12 bases between. Per the germline V gene, CDR1 is LNHDA and CDR2 is SQIVND (reference sequence). The CDR3 loop is CASRVQGYSNQPQHF. The DNA of the CDR3 is TGTGCCAGTAGAGTACAGGGATATAGCAATCAGCCCCAGCATTTT.

J is TRBJ2-7 and V is TRBV11-2, with D possibly TRBD2 on 5 matching bases. Per the germline V gene, CDR1 is SGHAT and CDR2 is FQNNGV. The CDR3 is 12 residues long. The CDR3 coding sequence is TGTGTGGACTCGTTGAACTCCTACGAGCAGTACTTC. It is translated as CVDSLNSYEQYF.

This chain connects TRBV24-1 to TRBJ2-5, with no clear D. Between the trimmed V and J ends, which lost 4 bases and 5 bases, there was a span of 7 bases. There are 12 residues in the CDR3. Germline lookup yields CDR1 KGHDR and CDR2 SFDVKD. CDR3 region: CATSEPGETQYF. Here the CDR3 DNA reads TGTGCCACCAGTGAACCTGGCGAGACCCAGTACTTC.

This chain connects TRBV6-6 to TRBJ2-7, with a weak D call TRBD2 (7 bases). The CDR3 contains 15 residues. Trimming took 8 bases from V and 1 from J, leaving 18 bases between them. Germline CDR1 is MNHNY and CDR2 is SVGAGI (reference sequence). CDR3 residues: CASSRGGSFSYEQYF. DNA for the CDR3: TGTGCCAGCTCTAGGGGGGGTTCTTTTTCCTACGAGCAGTACTTC.

V and J are TRBV7-6 and TRBJ1-3, with a tentative D call TRBD1 (6 bases). Looked up from germline, CDR1 is SGHVS and CDR2 is FNYEAQ. V was pared by 3 bases and J by 2 bases, with 14 bases between. The CDR3 length is 16 residues. CDR3 protein: CASSLLQGGTGNTIYF. In DNA form, the CDR3 reads TGTGCCAGCAGCTTGTTACAGGGAGGGACTGGAAACACCATATATTTT.

This chain joins TRBV5-8 and TRBJ2-5, with TRBD2 matching over 10 bases. Germline CDR1 reads SGHTS; CDR2 reads YDEGEE. After removal of 0 bases from V and 4 bases from J, the junction contained 3 bases not matched to a gene. There are 15 residues in the CDR3. The CDR3, as DNA: TGTGCCAGCAGCTTGGCTAGCGGGAGTGGAGAGACCCAGTACTTC. Protein sequence: CASSLASGSGETQYF.

The chain carries TRBV11-2 and TRBJ1-5; tentative D call: TRBD1 (6 bases). Trimming pared 5 bases from V and 2 bases from J, leaving 13 bases between. The CDR3 is made up of 15 amino acids. Germline V gives CDR1 SGHAT, CDR2 FQNNGV. The CDR3 bases are TGTGCCAGCAGCCTCGAGGCAGGGGGCAATCAGCCCCAGCATTTT. Translating gives CASSLEAGGNQPQHF.

The chain combines TRBV10-1 with TRBJ2-3, with D maybe TRBD2 (5 bases). V gave up 1 base and J gave up 3 bases, with 11 bases separating them. CDR1 is WNHNN and CDR2 is SYGVQD in the germline V gene (reference sequence). The CDR3 loop spans 15 amino acids. The CDR3 DNA reads TGCGCCAGCAGTGAGTGGAGGCCCCCTACAGATACGCAGTATTTT. It specifies CASSEWRPPTDTQYF.

This clone showed up just once. Written as DNA, the CDR3 is TGTGCCTGGGAGCGAAATTTCTATGGCTACACCTTC. Residues: CAWERNFYGYTF. This rearrangement joins TRBV30 to TRBJ1-2; D remains unclear. The CDR3 consists of 12 residues. CDR1 is GTSNPN, CDR2 SVGIG, per germline (reference sequence). V was trimmed by 5 bases and J by 4 bases, leaving 11 bases between them.

The chain joins TRBV27 to TRBJ1-5; D unclear. CDR1 and CDR2 from the germline V gene are MNHEY and SMNVEV (reference sequence). With 2 bases removed from V and 0 bases from J, the gap between germline ends came to 11 bases. CDR3 size: 16 residues. The CDR3 sequence is CASSLTAANSNQPQHF. CDR3 bases: TGTGCCAGCAGTTTAACTGCCGCTAATAGCAATCAGCCCCAGCATTTT.

V is TRBV6-2 or TRBV6-3 and J is TRBJ2-5; 8 positions match TRBD2. Germline-derived CDR1 and CDR2 are MNHEY and SVGEGT. This CDR3 has 14 amino acids. The ends lost 4 bases at V and 5 bases at J; junction bases unmatched: 6. The CDR3 spells CASSSPGGTETQYF. The DNA for the CDR3 is TGTGCCAGCAGTTCCCCGGGGGGGACGGAGACCCAGTACTTC.

V is TRBV5-1 and J is TRBJ2-2; 9 bases fit TRBD1. J lost 5 bases, V lost 5 bases, and 7 bases had no gene match. Germline CDR1 and CDR2: SGHRS and YFSETQ. The CDR3 contains 15 residues. For the CDR3, the DNA is TGCGCCAGCAGGTCCGGGACAGGGACAACCGGGGAGCTGTTTTTT. It yields the protein CASRSGTGTTGELFF. Looking up the rest from reference TRBV5-1 and TRBJ2-2 gives the full variable domain: KAGVTQTPRYLIKTRGQQVTLSCSPISGHRSVSWYQQTPGQGLQFLFEYFSETQRNKGNFPGRFSGRQFSNSRSEMNVSTLELGDSALYLCASRSGTGTTGELFFGEGSRLTVL.

This clone is a singleton in its sample. One end of the junction fails to match germline, which may point to a read error. At the DNA level, this CDR3 is encoded by other sequences in the same sample as well. The chain has TRBV27 and TRBJ1-4; 9 nucleotides line up with TRBD1. The germline V gene has CDR1 MNHEY and CDR2 SMNVEV (reference sequence). The CDR3 length is 17 residues. CDR3 sequence: CASTSTPWTGANEKLFF. The CDR3 DNA reads as TGTGCCAGCACCTCTACCCCTTGGACAGGGGCAAATGAAAAACTATTTTTT.

The chain carries TRBV13 and TRBJ2-2, with a weak D call TRBD2 (6 bases). The V end was cut by 1 base, the J end by 6 bases, with 15 bases between. In germline, CDR1 is PRHDT, CDR2 FYEKMQ (reference sequence). This CDR3 is built from 16 residues. The CDR3 sequence: CASSLARGGQSGELFF. Written as DNA, the CDR3 is TGTGCCAGCAGCTTAGCGAGGGGAGGTCAGTCCGGGGAGCTGTTTTTT.

The chain carries TRBV5-1 and TRBJ2-7; 9 nucleotides line up with TRBD1. CDR3 length equals 14 residues. The V gene's germline CDR1 is SGHRS and CDR2 YFSETQ. After removal of 5 bases from V and 3 bases from J, the junction contained 6 bases not matched to a gene. The CDR3 nucleotides are TGCGCCAGCAGAACCGGGACAGGGAACTACGAGCAGTACTTC. It yields the protein CASRTGTGNYEQYF.

The V and J genes are TRBV30 and TRBJ2-3, with a tentative D call TRBD1 (6 bases). V was cut by 2 bases and J by 1 base, with 10 bases left in between. This CDR3 is 14 amino acids long. Germline V gene lookup returns CDR1 GTSNPN and CDR2 SVGIG (reference sequence). This CDR3 reads CAWSQGLGTDTQYF. The CDR3 region has the DNA TGTGCCTGGAGTCAGGGGTTGGGCACAGATACGCAGTATTTT.

The chain recombines TRBV12-3 or TRBV12-4 with TRBJ1-1, with D tentatively TRBD1 (5 bases). This CDR3 spans 12 amino acids. V was shortened by 5 bases and J by 11 bases, with 15 bases between the two germline ends. CDR3 DNA sequence: TGTGCCAGCAGTGCGGGACCCCGGTGGGCTTTCTTT. It is translated as CASSAGPRWAFF.

The rearrangement uses TRBV24-1 and TRBJ2-7; the D gene is possibly TRBD1 (5 bases). The CDR3 is made up of 12 amino acids. CDR1 KGHDR and CDR2 SFDVKD come from the germline V gene. Trimming pared 9 bases from V and 2 bases from J, leaving 10 bases between. The DNA of the CDR3 is TGTGCCACCGCCGACAGACCCTACGAGCAGTACTTC. Protein sequence: CATADRPYEQYF.

The rearrangement uses TRBV3-1 (or the pseudogene TRBV3-2) and TRBJ2-1; D not certain. Germline loops: CDR1 LGHDT, CDR2 YNNKEL (reference sequence). Deletions cut 1 base from V and 7 bases from J, with 5 bases between. This CDR3 is 12 amino acids long. The CDR3 here is CASSQAGNEQFF. CDR3 coding DNA: TGTGCCAGCAGCCAAGCAGGAAATGAGCAGTTCTTC.

The J gene is TRBJ1-5, the V gene TRBV24-1; TRBD1 aligns across 7 bases. V shed 12 bases and J 0 bases; nucleotides not matched to a gene: 22. From germline, CDR1 is KGHDR and CDR2 SFDVKD. This CDR3 contains 19 residues. For the CDR3, the DNA is TGTGCCTTCCGCCCCGGGACAGTTCGCCTTAAGGATAGCAATCAGCCCCAGCATTTT. Residues: CAFRPGTVRLKDSNQPQHF.

This sequence joins TRBV12-3 or TRBV12-4 and TRBJ1-1; D is unclear. The V gene lost 7 bases and the J gene lost 3 bases, with 12 bases spanning the gap. This CDR3 region has 13 residues. The CDR3 DNA reads TGTGCCAGCACCTATCAGCGCGACACTGAAGCTTTCTTT. Amino acid sequence: CASTYQRDTEAFF.

V gene TRBV19 combines with J gene TRBJ1-2; 7 positions match TRBD1. V was pared by 5 bases and J by 4 bases, with 13 bases of the junction left unmatched. This CDR3 comprises 16 residues. The germline gives CDR1 LNHDA, CDR2 SQIVND (reference sequence). The CDR3 nucleotides are TGTGCCAGTAGTCTGCAGGGGGGTCATTCTCTCTATGGCTACACCTTC. As protein: CASSLQGGHSLYGYTF.